Detailed here is one T cell receptor (beta chain). The antigen remains undetermined. Trimming removed 9 bases from V and 6 bases from J; junction bases left unmatched: 11. This CDR3 has 16 residues. From germline, CDR1 is SEHNR and CDR2 FQNEAQ (reference sequence). This entry is derived from a study of graft-versus-host responses after intestinal transplantation. Only in-frame clones appear in the TCRdb table, and some are missing; sequencing was by immunoSEQ multiplex PCR. In the table there are tens of thousands of clones, roughly 93% of which are singletons. The sequence was collected from a human donor who was the organ donor for an intestinal transplant. The sequenced sample was unstimulated CD8+ T cells sorted from spleen or lymph node cells, obtained before transplant. The chain combines TRBV7-9 with TRBJ2-2; 12 bases agree with TRBD1. CDR3 sequence: CASMTTGQGAAGELFF. CDR3 nucleotide sequence: TGTGCCAGTATGACCACGGGACAGGGGGCGGCCGGGGAGCTGTTTTTT.